One sample yielded the 22 T cell receptor beta chains listed below, sequenced in a study of blood T cells in healthy people across ages (dated by TCRdb to between 2015 and 2016). Library method: 5' RACE. These reads were obtained on an Illumina HiSeq 2500. A second PCR of roughly 7 to 11 cycles was performed with a sample-barcoded 5' primer and a J-beta primer mix. Using fastp trimming at Q25 and MiXCR clonotype assembly, TCRdb reanalyzed the public sequencing data and kept in-frame beta chains. Entries that share a CDR3 protein sequence are merged under the most common genes and DNA. The table for this sample lists almost 800,000 distinct CDR3 sequences; 55% to 75% of them were counted only once. The ten largest make up roughly 20% of the sample. The sample was blood. Source of these receptors: a man aged 25 to 45 in good health.

The chain recombines TRBV12-3 or TRBV12-4 with TRBJ2-1; D is perhaps TRBD1 or TRBD2 (5 bases each). Trimming took off 3 bases at V and 10 bases at J, with 10 bases between the two ends. The CDR3 covers 12 residues. CDR3 sequence (DNA): TGTGCCAGCAGTTTTGGGTGGGACGAGCAGTTCTTC. The encoded protein is CASSFGWDEQFF.

This chain joins TRBV27 and TRBJ2-1; D may be TRBD2 (5 bases). V lost 7 bases and J lost 6, with 13 bases in between. CDR3 length equals 13 residues. From germline, CDR1 is MNHEY and CDR2 SMNVEV (reference sequence). This CDR3 reads CASKEAPSNEQFF. Written as DNA, the CDR3 is TGTGCCAGCAAGGAGGCCCCGAGCAATGAGCAGTTCTTC.

This chain joins TRBV12-3 or TRBV12-4 and TRBJ2-3, with D uncertain. V gave up 6 bases and J gave up 5 bases, with 9 bases separating them. The CDR3 extends over 12 amino acids. The CDR3 DNA sequence: TGTGCCAGCAGCTTTAGGTTAGATACGCAGTATTTT. Its translation: CASSFRLDTQYF.

The chain carries TRBV29-1 and TRBJ1-2, with 7 bases aligning to TRBD1. V lost 6 bases, J lost 5 bases, and 6 bases stayed unmatched. CDR1 is SQVTM, CDR2 ANQGSEA, per germline. The CDR3 is 12 residues long. CDR3 protein: CSVLTGEYGYTF. CDR3 nucleotide sequence: TGCAGCGTCCTTACAGGGGAGTATGGCTACACCTTC. Together with reference TRBV29-1 and TRBJ1-2, the CDR3 gives the full variable domain: SAVISQKPSRDICQRGTSLTIQCQVDSQVTMMFWYRQQPGQSLTLIATANQGSEATYESGFVIDKFPISRPNLTFSTLTVSNMSPEDSSIYLCSVLTGEYGYTFGSGTRLTVV.

The CDR3 bases are TGTGCCAGCAGTTACCCCGGAGGACTGTTTTTT. It codes for CASSYPGGLFF. The chain links TRBV6-2 or TRBV6-3 to TRBJ1-4; D gene uncertain. V lost 2 bases to trimming and J lost 13 bases, with 8 bases between them. Germline V gene lookup returns CDR1 MNHEY and CDR2 SVGEGT. CDR3 length equals 11 residues.

V is TRBV7-9 and J is TRBJ2-1; 14 bases line up with TRBD2. CDR1 is SEHNR, CDR2 FQNEAQ, per germline (reference sequence). This CDR3 contains 15 residues. The junction had 5 bases not matched to a gene; V was cut back by 10 bases and J by 3 bases. The CDR3 is CATKGLAGVYNEQFF. The CDR3 DNA is TGTGCCACCAAGGGACTAGCGGGAGTCTACAATGAGCAGTTCTTC.

The chain is built from TRBV7-9 and TRBJ2-3; D could derive from TRBD1 or TRBD2 (6 bases each). The germline V gene has CDR1 SEHNR and CDR2 FQNEAQ (reference sequence). The CDR3 extends over 17 amino acids. Trimming pared 5 bases from V and 3 bases from J, leaving 21 bases between. This CDR3 is CASSQGSAGRLTDTQYF. The CDR3 coding sequence is TGTGCCAGCAGCCAGGGGTCCGCGGGGCGTCTTACAGATACGCAGTATTTT.

The J gene is TRBJ2-3, the V gene TRBV6-1; no firm D call. The ends were cut back, 3 bases at V and 5 bases at J, with 6 bases in the middle. This CDR3 is 12 amino acids long. Germline-derived CDR1 and CDR2 are MNHNS and SASEGT. This chain's CDR3 is CASSEFGDTQYF. Here the CDR3 DNA reads TGTGCCAGCAGTGAGTTCGGAGATACGCAGTATTTT.

The chain couples TRBV4-1 to TRBJ2-5; D gene uncertain. This CDR3 has 13 amino acids. Germline V gene sequence: CDR1 MGHRA, CDR2 YSYEKL. The V end lost 1 base, the J end lost 5 bases, and 8 bases lay between the germline ends. CDR3 nucleotide sequence: TGCGCCAGCAGCCAAGCCCTGGGGGAGACCCAGTACTTC. Amino acids: CASSQALGETQYF.

This clonotype was counted only a few times. The chain uses TRBV7-6 and TRBJ2-3; 15 nucleotides line up with TRBD2. Germline CDR1 reads SGHVS; CDR2 reads FNYEAQ. This CDR3 is built from 18 residues. V was clipped by 5 bases and J by 3 bases; unmatched bases: 9. CDR3 DNA: TGTGCCAGCAGCCCGAATCCGGGACTAGCGGGGGGAACAGATACGCAGTATTTT. Translation gives CASSPNPGLAGGTDTQYF.

This chain connects TRBV10-3 to TRBJ2-5, with 13 bases identical to TRBD2. CDR1 and CDR2 from the germline V gene are ENHRY and SYGVKD. V trimming: 3 bases; J trimming: 3 bases; junction bases outside the gene matches: 1. CDR3 size: 15 residues. The CDR3 coding sequence is TGTGCCATCAGTGATGGACTAGCGGGGGAAGAGACCCAGTACTTC. Translated, it gives CAISDGLAGEETQYF.

The gene calls are TRBV7-2 and TRBJ2-5; tentative D call: TRBD2 (6 bases). The V end was cut by 3 bases, the J end by 4 bases, with 18 bases between. Germline CDR1 reads SGHTA; CDR2 reads FQGNSA. The CDR3 has 16 residues. The CDR3 region is CASSFDRAGRRETQYF. Written as DNA, the CDR3 is TGTGCCAGCAGCTTCGACAGAGCCGGGAGAAGAGAGACCCAGTACTTC.

A word on this clonotype: An end of the junction does not agree with germline; a read error may underlie this. V usage is TRBV10-3 and J usage is TRBJ2-1; 10 nucleotides match TRBD2. The CDR3 is made up of 15 amino acids. Germline-derived CDR1 and CDR2 are ENHRY and SYGVKD. The CDR3 is CASSASSGSRDEQFF. The CDR3 DNA reads as TGTGCCAGCAGTGCGTCTAGCGGGAGTCGAGATGAGCAGTTCTTC.

The chain couples TRBV20-1 to TRBJ1-2; D is uncertain. The CDR3 runs to 13 residues. Germline CDR1 DFQATT, CDR2 SNEGSKA (reference sequence). The V end was cut by 5 bases, the J end by 1 base, with 11 bases between. The DNA of the CDR3 is TGCAGTGCTTCCCAGGATCTTAACTATGGCTACACCTTC. Translation: CSASQDLNYGYTF.

This clonotype was detected once. This chain connects TRBV12-3 or TRBV12-4 to TRBJ2-1; 8 bases fit TRBD2. TRBJ2-7 explains the end of the DNA better; the J call may be wrong. This CDR3 spans 16 amino acids. Here the CDR3 DNA reads TGTGCCAGCAGTTATTATAGCGGGGCCTCCTACAATGAGCAGTACTTC. Protein product: CASSYYSGASYNEQYF.

The rearrangement joins TRBV7-2 to TRBJ2-5, with D hard to call. The CDR3 length is 11 residues. Trimming pared 3 bases from V and 11 bases from J, leaving 10 bases between. Germline-derived CDR1 and CDR2 are SGHTA and FQGNSA. The CDR3 nucleotides read TGTGCCAGCAGCTTGGAAGGGAAGCAGTACTTC. Protein: CASSLEGKQYF.

This chain links TRBV20-1 with TRBJ2-1; D call uncertain. The V gene's germline CDR1 is DFQATT and CDR2 SNEGSKA (reference sequence). Trimming pared 2 bases from V and 0 bases from J, leaving 8 bases between. This CDR3 is 14 amino acids long. The CDR3 here is CSARYGVSYNEQFF. The CDR3 DNA is TGCAGTGCTAGATATGGGGTCTCCTACAATGAGCAGTTCTTC.

This clonotype was found a few times. The chain links TRBV29-1 to TRBJ2-1; maybe TRBD2 (6 bases). Deletions cut 4 bases from V and 0 bases from J, with 13 bases between. This CDR3 spans 15 amino acids. Germline-derived CDR1 and CDR2 are SQVTM and ANQGSEA. CDR3 protein: CSVVGGRSSYNEQFF. CDR3 nucleotides: TGCAGCGTTGTGGGGGGACGGAGCTCCTACAATGAGCAGTTCTTC.

The genes are TRBV4-1 and TRBJ1-2; 8 bases align to TRBD1. The V segment lost 0 bases and the J segment 5 bases; nucleotides outside the gene matches: 8. The CDR3 runs 16 residues. Germline V CDR1 and CDR2: MGHRA, YSYEKL. The chain's CDR3 is CASSQDPPDRGYGYTF. The DNA for the CDR3 is TGCGCCAGCAGCCAAGATCCCCCAGACAGGGGATATGGCTACACCTTC.

In its sample, this clonotype was seen a few times. This chain links TRBV12-3 or TRBV12-4 with TRBJ1-1, with D possibly being TRBD1 (5 bases). V was trimmed by 5 bases and J by 1 base, leaving 5 bases between them. The CDR3 covers 12 residues. CDR3 sequence (DNA): TGTGCCAGCAGTGGACAGAACACTGAAGCTTTCTTT. Translated: CASSGQNTEAFF.

This clonotype was recorded at least ten times. This chain links TRBV20-1 with TRBJ2-7; D possibly corresponds to TRBD1 (6 bases). Germline values: CDR1 DFQATT, CDR2 SNEGSKA (reference sequence). V was shortened by 5 bases and J by 1 base, with 9 bases between the two germline ends. The CDR3 loop spans 12 amino acids. CDR3 DNA: TGCAGTGCTCCGACAGGTTCCTACGAGCAGTACTTC. This encodes CSAPTGSYEQYF.

This clonotype was found a few times. V is TRBV24-1 and J is TRBJ2-7, with D hard to call. The germline V gene has CDR1 KGHDR and CDR2 SFDVKD. V dropped 5 bases and J dropped 1 base, with 11 bases sitting between them. This CDR3 contains 14 residues. The CDR3: CATSGTGSSYEQYF. The CDR3 DNA sequence: TGTGCCACCAGTGGGACCGGTAGTTCCTACGAGCAGTACTTC.